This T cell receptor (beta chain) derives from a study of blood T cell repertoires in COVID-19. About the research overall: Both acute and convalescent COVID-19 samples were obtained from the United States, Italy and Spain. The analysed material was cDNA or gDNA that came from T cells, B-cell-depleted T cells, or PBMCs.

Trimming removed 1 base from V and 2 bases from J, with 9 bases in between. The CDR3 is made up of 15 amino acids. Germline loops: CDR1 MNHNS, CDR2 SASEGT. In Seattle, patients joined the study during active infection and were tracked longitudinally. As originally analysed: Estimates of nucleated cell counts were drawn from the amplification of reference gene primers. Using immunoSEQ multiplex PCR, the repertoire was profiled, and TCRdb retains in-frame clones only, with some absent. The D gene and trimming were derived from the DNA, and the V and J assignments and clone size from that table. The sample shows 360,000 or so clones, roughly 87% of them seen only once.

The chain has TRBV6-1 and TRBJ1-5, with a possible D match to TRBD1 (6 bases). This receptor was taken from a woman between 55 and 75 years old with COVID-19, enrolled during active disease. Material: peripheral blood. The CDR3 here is CASSEVGAGNQPQHF. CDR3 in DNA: TGTGCCAGCAGTGAAGTGGGGGCGGGCAATCAGCCCCAGCATTTT.